The 3 T cell receptor beta chains below were found in one sample sequenced in a study of blood T cell repertoires in COVID-19. The repertoire was sequenced with immunoSEQ multiplex PCR; TCRdb's copy has only in-frame clones and lacks some. The sample consists of approximately 35,000 clones, over 75% of them appearing once. The sequencing sample was made of peripheral blood. These receptors were collected from a man between 60 and 75 years old with active COVID-19.

V and J are TRBV11-1 and TRBJ2-7; D is unclear. Trimming left V 5 bases short and J 0 bases short, with 5 bases between. Germline CDR1 reads SGHAT; CDR2 reads FQDESV (reference sequence). The CDR3 loop spans 12 amino acids. CDR3 DNA: TGTGCCAGCAGCCTGAGCTCCTACGAGCAGTACTTC. Translated: CASSLSSYEQYF.

V and J are TRBV5-8 and TRBJ2-3; D gene uncertain. Germline V gene sequence: CDR1 SGHTS, CDR2 YDEGEE. The CDR3 consists of 16 residues. V gave up 4 bases and J gave up 2 bases, with 17 bases separating them. The chain's CDR3 is CASSPRIARYTDTQYF. DNA for the CDR3: TGTGCCAGCAGCCCGAGGATAGCTAGATACACAGATACGCAGTATTTT.

The rearrangement joins TRBV10-2 to TRBJ2-1; TRBD2 aligns across 10 bases. This CDR3 spans 14 amino acids. The junction had 3 bases not matched to a gene; V was cut back by 2 bases and J by 8 bases. Germline V gene lookup returns CDR1 WSHSY and CDR2 SAAADI. CDR3 protein: CASSEASGSDEQFF. The CDR3 DNA follows: TGCGCCAGCAGTGAGGCTAGCGGGAGCGATGAGCAGTTCTTC.